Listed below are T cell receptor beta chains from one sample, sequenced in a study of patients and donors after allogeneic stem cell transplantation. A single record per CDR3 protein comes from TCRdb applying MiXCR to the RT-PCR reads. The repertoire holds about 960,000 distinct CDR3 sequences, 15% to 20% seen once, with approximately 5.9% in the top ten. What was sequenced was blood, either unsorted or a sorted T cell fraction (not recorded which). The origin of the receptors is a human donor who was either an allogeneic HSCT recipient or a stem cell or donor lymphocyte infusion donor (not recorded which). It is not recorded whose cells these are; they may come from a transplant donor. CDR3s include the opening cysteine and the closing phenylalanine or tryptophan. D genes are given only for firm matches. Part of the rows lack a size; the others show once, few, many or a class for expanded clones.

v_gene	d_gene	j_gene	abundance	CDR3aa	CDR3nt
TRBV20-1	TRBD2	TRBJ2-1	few	CSARETSGRLGEQFF	TGCAGTGCTAGAGAGACTAGCGGACGTTTGGGGGAGCAGTTCTTC
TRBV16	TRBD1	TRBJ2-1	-	CASSPLNRGLGNEQFF	TGTGCCAGCAGCCCCCTCAACAGGGGATTAGGCAATGAGCAGTTCTTC
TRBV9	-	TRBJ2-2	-	CASSDGQIHTGELFF	TGTGCCAGCAGCGACGGTCAGATTCACACCGGGGAGCTGTTTTTT
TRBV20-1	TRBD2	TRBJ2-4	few	CSASGTLKNIQYF	TGCAGTGCAAGCGGGACTCTCAAAAACATTCAGTACTTC
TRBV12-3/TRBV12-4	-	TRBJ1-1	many	CASSLSFQGRGKNTEAFF	TGTGCCAGCAGTTTGAGTTTCCAGGGCCGGGGAAAGAACACTGAAGCTTTCTTT
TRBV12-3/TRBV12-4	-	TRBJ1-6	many	CASSLGGRSYNSPLHF	TGTGCCAGCAGTTTGGGGGGGAGGTCCTATAATTCACCCCTCCACTTT
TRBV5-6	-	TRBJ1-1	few	CASSPMDGEAFF	TGTGCCAGCAGCCCCATGGACGGAGAAGCTTTCTTT
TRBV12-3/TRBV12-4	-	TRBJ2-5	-	CASKGQSKETQYF	TGTGCCAGCAAGGGCCAGTCCAAAGAGACCCAGTACTTC
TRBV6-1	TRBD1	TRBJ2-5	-	CAIEKTGVPETQYF	TGTGCCATCGAAAAGACAGGGGTCCCAGAGACCCAGTACTTC
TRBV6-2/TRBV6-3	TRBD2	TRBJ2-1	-	CASSSGGRTSGRGSYNEQFF	TGTGCCAGCAGCTCGGGAGGGAGGACTAGCGGGAGAGGATCCTACAATGAGCAGTTCTTC
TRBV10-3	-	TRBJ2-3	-	CAISEWDRGDTQYF	TGTGCCATCAGTGAGTGGGATCGCGGAGATACGCAGTATTTT
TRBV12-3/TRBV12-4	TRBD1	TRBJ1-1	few	CASKGTAQNTEAFF	TGTGCCAGCAAAGGGACAGCCCAGAACACTGAAGCTTTCTTT
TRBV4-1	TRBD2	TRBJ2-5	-	CASSPWGASGTETQYF	TGCGCCAGCAGCCCCTGGGGGGCTAGCGGGACAGAGACCCAGTACTTC
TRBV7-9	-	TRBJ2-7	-	CASSSGPKANYEQYF	TGTGCCAGCAGCTCGGGGCCAAAAGCCAACTACGAGCAGTACTTC
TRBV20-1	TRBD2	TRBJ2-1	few	CSARDLRGRGYNEQFF	TGCAGTGCTAGAGATCTAAGAGGGAGGGGATACAATGAGCAGTTCTTC
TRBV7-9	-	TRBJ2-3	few	CASSFLQGKTDTQYF	TGTGCCAGCAGCTTTTTACAGGGAAAGACAGATACGCAGTATTTT
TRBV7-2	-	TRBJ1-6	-	CASSFARGMGNSPLHF	TGTGCCAGCAGCTTCGCCCGGGGAATGGGGAATTCACCCCTCCACTTT
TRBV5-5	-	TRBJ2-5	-	CASSLETGFGGGETQYF	TGTGCCAGCAGCTTGGAAACGGGATTCGGGGGCGGGGAGACCCAGTACTTC
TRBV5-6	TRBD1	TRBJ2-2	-	CASSSGTGGFWELFF	TGTGCCAGCAGCTCCGGGACAGGGGGCTTCTGGGAGCTGTTTTTT
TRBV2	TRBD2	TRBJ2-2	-	CASSQLARYTGELFF	TGTGCCAGCAGTCAACTAGCGCGGTACACCGGGGAGCTGTTTTTT
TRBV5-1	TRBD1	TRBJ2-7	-	CASSSSRDRGEDEQYF	TGCGCCAGCAGCTCGTCCCGGGACAGGGGTGAGGACGAGCAGTACTTC
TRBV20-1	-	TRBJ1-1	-	CSAADQPNTEAFF	TGCAGTGCCGCAGACCAACCGAACACTGAAGCTTTCTTT
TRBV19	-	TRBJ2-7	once	CASSTPSDSYEQYF	TGTGCCAGTAGTACACCCTCGGACTCCTACGAGCAGTACTTC
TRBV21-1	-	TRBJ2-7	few	CASSNPRAAEYF	TGTGCCAGCAGCAACCCCAGGGCAGCGGAGTACTTC
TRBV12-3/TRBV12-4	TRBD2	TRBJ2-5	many	CASSTRLAEKETQYF	TGTGCCAGCAGTACCAGACTAGCGGAGAAAGAGACCCAGTACTTC
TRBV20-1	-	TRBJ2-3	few	CSASRGTLADTQYF	TGCAGTGCCAGTAGAGGAACGTTGGCAGATACGCAGTATTTT
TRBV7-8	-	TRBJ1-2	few	CASSLGGGQKNYGYTF	TGTGCCAGCAGCTTAGGAGGCGGACAGAAGAACTATGGCTACACCTTC
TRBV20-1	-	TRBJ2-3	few	CSARLGLPGDTQYF	TGCAGTGCTAGACTCGGACTACCGGGCGATACGCAGTATTTT
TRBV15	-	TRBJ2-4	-	CATRGAAKNIQYF	TGTGCCACCAGGGGGGCAGCCAAAAACATTCAGTACTTC
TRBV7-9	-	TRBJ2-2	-	CASSFTGVYGELFF	TGTGCCAGCAGCTTTACAGGAGTCTACGGGGAGCTGTTTTTT
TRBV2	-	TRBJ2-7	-	CASSDFSIGSYEQYF	TGTGCCAGCAGTGATTTTAGCATAGGTTCCTACGAGCAGTACTTC
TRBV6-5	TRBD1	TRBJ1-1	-	CASSWQQGLRGFF	TGTGCCAGCAGTTGGCAACAGGGGTTAAGAGGTTTCTTT
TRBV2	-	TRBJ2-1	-	CASNYINEQFF	TGTGCCAGCAATTACATCAATGAGCAGTTCTTC
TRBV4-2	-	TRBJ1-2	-	CASSRRTKTGPYGYTF	TGTGCCAGCAGCCGGAGGACGAAGACAGGACCTTATGGCTACACCTTC
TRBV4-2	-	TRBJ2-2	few	CASSLRGVGPGELFF	TGTGCCAGCAGCCTTAGAGGGGTAGGGCCAGGGGAGCTGTTTTTT
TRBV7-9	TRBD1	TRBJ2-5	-	CASSLPWDRLQQETQYF	TGTGCCAGCAGCTTACCGTGGGACAGACTCCAACAAGAGACCCAGTACTTC
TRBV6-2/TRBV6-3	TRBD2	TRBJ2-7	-	CASTLTPGRAGDEQYF	TGTGCCAGCACCCTAACCCCCGGGAGAGCGGGGGACGAGCAGTACTTC
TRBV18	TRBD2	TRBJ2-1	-	CASSPKRETGNEQFF	TGTGCCAGCTCACCGAAGCGGGAGACAGGAAATGAGCAGTTCTTC
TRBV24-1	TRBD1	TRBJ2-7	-	CATSGTGTGGSYEQYF	TGTGCCACCAGTGGCACCGGGACAGGGGGCTCCTACGAGCAGTACTTC
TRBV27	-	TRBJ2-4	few	CASSSRRRNIQYF	TGTGCCAGCAGCTCAAGGCGGAGAAACATTCAGTACTTC
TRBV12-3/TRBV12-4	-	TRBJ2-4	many	CASRRDKHIQYF	TGTGCCAGCAGACGGGACAAACACATTCAGTACTTC
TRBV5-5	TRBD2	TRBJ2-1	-	CASSRDARLAGADEQFF	TGTGCCAGCAGCCGGGACGCGCGACTAGCGGGGGCGGATGAGCAGTTCTTC
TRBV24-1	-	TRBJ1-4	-	CATSDSDTNEKLFF	TGTGCCACCAGTGACTCGGACACGAATGAAAAACTGTTTTTT
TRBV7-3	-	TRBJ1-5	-	CASSLTSDQPQHF	TGTGCCAGCAGCTTAACGAGTGACCAGCCCCAGCATTTT
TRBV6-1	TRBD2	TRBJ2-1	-	CASSRGGGSSYNEQFF	TGTGCCAGCAGTCGGGGCGGGGGGAGCTCCTACAATGAGCAGTTCTTC
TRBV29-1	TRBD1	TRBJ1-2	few	CSVEGQGFDGYTF	TGCAGCGTTGAAGGACAGGGTTTCGATGGCTACACCTTC
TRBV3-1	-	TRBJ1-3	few	CASSPLRESLSGNTIYF	TGTGCCAGCAGCCCTTTAAGGGAGTCCCTCTCTGGAAACACCATATATTTT
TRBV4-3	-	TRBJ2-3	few	CASSQETSPGVTQYF	TGCGCCAGCAGCCAGGAAACTAGCCCGGGGGTTACGCAGTATTTT
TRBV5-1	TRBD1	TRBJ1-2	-	CASSLAGQGVHGYTF	TGCGCCAGCAGCTTGGCGGGACAGGGGGTCCACGGCTACACCTTC